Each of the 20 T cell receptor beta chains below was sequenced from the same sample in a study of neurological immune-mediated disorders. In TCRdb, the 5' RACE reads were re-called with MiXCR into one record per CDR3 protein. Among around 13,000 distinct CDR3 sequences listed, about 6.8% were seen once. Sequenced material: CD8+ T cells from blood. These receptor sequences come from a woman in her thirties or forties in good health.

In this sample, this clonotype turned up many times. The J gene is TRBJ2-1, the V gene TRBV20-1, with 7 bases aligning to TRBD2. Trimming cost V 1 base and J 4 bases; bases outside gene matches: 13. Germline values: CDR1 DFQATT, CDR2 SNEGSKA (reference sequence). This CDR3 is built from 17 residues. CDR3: CSARVPPRLALYNEQFF. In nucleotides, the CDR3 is TGCAGTGCTAGAGTTCCTCCCCGACTAGCTTTATACAATGAGCAGTTCTTC.

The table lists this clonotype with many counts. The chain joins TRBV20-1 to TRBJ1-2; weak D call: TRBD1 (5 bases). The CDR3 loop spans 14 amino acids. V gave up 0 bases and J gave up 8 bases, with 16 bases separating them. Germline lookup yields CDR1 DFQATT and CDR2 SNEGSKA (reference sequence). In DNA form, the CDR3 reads TGCAGTGCTAGAGATGGCGGGACGGCCCAGGGCTACACCTTC. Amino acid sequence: CSARDGGTAQGYTF.

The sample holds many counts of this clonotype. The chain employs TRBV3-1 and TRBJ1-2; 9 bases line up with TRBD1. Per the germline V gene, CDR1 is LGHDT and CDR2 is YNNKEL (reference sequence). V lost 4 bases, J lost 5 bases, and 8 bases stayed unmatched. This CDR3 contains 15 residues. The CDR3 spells CASSPPGTGFYGYTF. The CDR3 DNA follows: TGTGCCAGCAGCCCACCAGGGACAGGGTTTTATGGCTACACCTTC.

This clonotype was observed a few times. The CDR3 bases are TGCGCCAGCAGCCTGGAGGGACAGCAAGAGACCCAGTACTTC. It is translated as CASSLEGQQETQYF. This chain uses TRBV5-1 with TRBJ2-5; a possible D gene is TRBD1 (7 bases). CDR1 and CDR2 from the germline V gene are SGHRS and YFSETQ. V was clipped by 4 bases and J by 2 bases, with 12 bases between them. The CDR3 has 14 residues. Full variable domain (missing parts from reference TRBV5-1 and TRBJ2-5): KAGVTQTPRYLIKTRGQQVTLSCSPISGHRSVSWYQQTPGQGLQFLFEYFSETQRNKGNFPGRFSGRQFSNSRSEMNVSTLELGDSALYLCASSLEGQQETQYFGPGTRLLVL.

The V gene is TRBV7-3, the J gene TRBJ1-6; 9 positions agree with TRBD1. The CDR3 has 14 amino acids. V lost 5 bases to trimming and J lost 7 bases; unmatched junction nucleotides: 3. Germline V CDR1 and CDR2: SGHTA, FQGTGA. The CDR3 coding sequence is TGTGCCAGCAGCGACGGACAGGGGAATTCACCCCTCCACTTT. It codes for CASSDGQGNSPLHF.

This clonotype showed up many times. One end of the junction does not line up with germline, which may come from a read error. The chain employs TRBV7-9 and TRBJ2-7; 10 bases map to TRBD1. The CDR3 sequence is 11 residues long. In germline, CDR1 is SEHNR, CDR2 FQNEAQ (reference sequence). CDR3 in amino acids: CASSSGQGEDF. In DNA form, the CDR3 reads TGTGCCAGCAGCTCTGGACAGGGGGAAGACTTC.

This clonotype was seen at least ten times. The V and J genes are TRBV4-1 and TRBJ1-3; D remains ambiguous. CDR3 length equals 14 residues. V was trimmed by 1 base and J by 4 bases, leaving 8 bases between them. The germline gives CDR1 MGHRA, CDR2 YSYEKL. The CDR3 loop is CASSQGPGGNTIYF. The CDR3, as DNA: TGCGCCAGCAGCCAAGGCCCCGGCGGAAACACCATATATTTT.

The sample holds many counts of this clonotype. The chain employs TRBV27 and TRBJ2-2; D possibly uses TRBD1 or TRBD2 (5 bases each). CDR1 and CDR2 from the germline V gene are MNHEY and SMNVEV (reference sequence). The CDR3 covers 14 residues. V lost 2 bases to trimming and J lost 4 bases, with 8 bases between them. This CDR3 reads CASSLQGPTGELFF. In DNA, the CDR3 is TGTGCCAGCAGTTTACAGGGACCCACCGGGGAGCTGTTTTTT.

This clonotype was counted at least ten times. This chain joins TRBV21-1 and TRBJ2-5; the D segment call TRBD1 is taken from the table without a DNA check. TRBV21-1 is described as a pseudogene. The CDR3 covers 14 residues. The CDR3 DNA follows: TGTGCCAGCAGCCATCAGGCCTGTCCCCAGACCCAGTACTTC. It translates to CASSHQACPQTQYF.

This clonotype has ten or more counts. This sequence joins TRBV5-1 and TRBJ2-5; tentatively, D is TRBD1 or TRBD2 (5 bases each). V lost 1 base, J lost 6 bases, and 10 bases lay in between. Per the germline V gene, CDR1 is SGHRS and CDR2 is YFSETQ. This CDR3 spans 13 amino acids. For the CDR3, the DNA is TGCGCCAGCAGCTTGATGGGGGACCAGACCCAGTACTTC. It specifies CASSLMGDQTQYF. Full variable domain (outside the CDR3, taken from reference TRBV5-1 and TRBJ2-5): KAGVTQTPRYLIKTRGQQVTLSCSPISGHRSVSWYQQTPGQGLQFLFEYFSETQRNKGNFPGRFSGRQFSNSRSEMNVSTLELGDSALYLCASSLMGDQTQYFGPGTRLLVL.

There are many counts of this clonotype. The CDR3 region is CASSFPSGGASSYNEQFF. CDR3 DNA: TGCGCCAGCAGCTTTCCTAGCGGGGGGGCAAGTTCCTACAATGAGCAGTTCTTC. This chain uses TRBV5-1 with TRBJ2-1; 12 nucleotides line up with TRBD2. V lost 2 bases to trimming and J lost 1 base; unmatched junction nucleotides: 7. Germline V gene sequence: CDR1 SGHRS, CDR2 YFSETQ. The CDR3 is 18 amino acids.

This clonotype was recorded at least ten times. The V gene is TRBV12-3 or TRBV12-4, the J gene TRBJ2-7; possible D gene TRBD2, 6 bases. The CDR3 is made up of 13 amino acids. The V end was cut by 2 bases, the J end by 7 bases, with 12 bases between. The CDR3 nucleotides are TGTGCCAGCAGTTTAATTGCGGGGCAGGAGCAGTACTTC. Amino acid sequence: CASSLIAGQEQYF.

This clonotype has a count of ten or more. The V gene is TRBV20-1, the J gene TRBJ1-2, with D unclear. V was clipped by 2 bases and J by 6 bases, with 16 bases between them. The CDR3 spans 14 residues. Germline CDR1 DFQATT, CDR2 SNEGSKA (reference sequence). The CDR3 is CSARQTGSDHGYTF. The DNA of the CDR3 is TGCAGTGCTAGACAAACCGGGTCAGATCATGGCTACACCTTC.

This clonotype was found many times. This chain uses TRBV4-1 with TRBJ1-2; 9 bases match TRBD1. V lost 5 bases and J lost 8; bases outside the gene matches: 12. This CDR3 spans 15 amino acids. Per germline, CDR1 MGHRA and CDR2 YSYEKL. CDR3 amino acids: CASSIGTGRAAGYTF. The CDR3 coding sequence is TGCGCCAGCAGCATCGGGACAGGGCGCGCCGCGGGCTACACCTTC.

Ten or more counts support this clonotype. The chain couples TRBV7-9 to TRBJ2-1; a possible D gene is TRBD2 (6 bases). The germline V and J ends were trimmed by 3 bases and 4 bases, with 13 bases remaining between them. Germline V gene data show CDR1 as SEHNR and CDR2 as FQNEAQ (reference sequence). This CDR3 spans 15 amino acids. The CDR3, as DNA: TGTGCCAGCAGCTTGGGAGGACTCCAGTACAATGAGCAGTTCTTC. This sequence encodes CASSLGGLQYNEQFF.

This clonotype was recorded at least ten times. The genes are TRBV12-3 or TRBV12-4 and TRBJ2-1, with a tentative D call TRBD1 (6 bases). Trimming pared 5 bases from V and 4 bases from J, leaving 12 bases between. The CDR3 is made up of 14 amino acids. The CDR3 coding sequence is TGTGCCAGCAGTGAGAAGGACAGTTACAATGAGCAGTTCTTC. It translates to CASSEKDSYNEQFF.

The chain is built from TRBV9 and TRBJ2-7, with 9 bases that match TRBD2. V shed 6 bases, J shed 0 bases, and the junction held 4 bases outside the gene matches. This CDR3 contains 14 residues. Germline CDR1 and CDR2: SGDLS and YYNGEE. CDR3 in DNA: TGTGCCAGCACAGCGGGGGGCAGCTCCTACGAGCAGTACTTC. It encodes CASTAGGSSYEQYF. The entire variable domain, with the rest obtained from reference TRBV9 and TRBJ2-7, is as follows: DSGVTQTPKHLITATGQRVTLRCSPRSGDLSVYWYQQSLDQGLQFLIQYYNGEERAKGNILERFSAQQFPDLHSELNLSSLELGDSALYFCASTAGGSSYEQYFGPGTRLTVT.

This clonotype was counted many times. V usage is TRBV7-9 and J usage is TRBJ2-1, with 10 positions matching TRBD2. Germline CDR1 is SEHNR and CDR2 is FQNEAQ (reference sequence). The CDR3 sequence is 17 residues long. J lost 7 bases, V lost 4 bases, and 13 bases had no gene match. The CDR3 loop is CASSYALAGARKNEQFF. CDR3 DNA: TGTGCCAGCAGCTACGCGCTAGCGGGGGCCCGAAAGAATGAGCAGTTCTTC.

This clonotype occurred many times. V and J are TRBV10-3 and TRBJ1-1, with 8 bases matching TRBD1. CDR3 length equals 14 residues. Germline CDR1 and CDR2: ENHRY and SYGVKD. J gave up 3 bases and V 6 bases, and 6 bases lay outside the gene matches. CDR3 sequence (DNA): TGTGCCATCAGCCCGGGACAGGATTACACTGAAGCTTTCTTT. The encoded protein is CAISPGQDYTEAFF.

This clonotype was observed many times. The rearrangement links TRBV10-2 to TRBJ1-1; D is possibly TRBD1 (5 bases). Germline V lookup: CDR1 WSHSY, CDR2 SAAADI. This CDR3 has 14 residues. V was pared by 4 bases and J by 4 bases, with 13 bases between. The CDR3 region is CASSVTALITEAFF. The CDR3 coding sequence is TGCGCCAGCAGTGTGACAGCCTTAATCACTGAAGCTTTCTTT.